These T cell receptor beta chains were read from a single sample in a study of blood T cell repertoires in COVID-19. Clones were sequenced by immunoSEQ multiplex PCR, and TCRdb holds only the in-frame ones, with some missing. The table has under 60,000 clones, approximately 80% seen once. The sample taken for sequencing was peripheral blood. The receptors originated from a man in his 60s with acute or convalescent COVID-19. Both conserved end residues are part of each CDR3. A D gene is named only where the DNA matches it firmly. Size is stated for part of the rows, as once, few or many counts, or as a class when the clone is expanded.

abundance: NA; j_gene: TRBJ1-2; v_gene: TRBV28; d_gene: NA; CDR3aa: CASSFRGGYTF; CDR3nt: TGTGCCAGCAGTTTCCGGGGTGGCTACACCTTC
abundance: NA; j_gene: TRBJ1-1; v_gene: TRBV19; d_gene: NA; CDR3aa: CASSWGVGTEAFF; CDR3nt: TGTGCCAGTTCGTGGGGAGTGGGAACTGAAGCTTTCTTT
abundance: NA; j_gene: TRBJ2-5; v_gene: TRBV29-1; d_gene: TRBD1; CDR3aa: CSVYLGTEQETQYF; CDR3nt: TGCAGCGTTTATCTGGGGACAGAGCAAGAGACCCAGTACTTC
abundance: NA; j_gene: TRBJ1-2; v_gene: TRBV6-2/TRBV6-3; d_gene: TRBD1; CDR3aa: CASSPEGTGGYYGYTF; CDR3nt: TGTGCCAGCAGCCCTGAGGGGACAGGGGGCTACTATGGCTACACCTTC
abundance: NA; j_gene: TRBJ2-2; v_gene: TRBV19; d_gene: NA; CDR3aa: CASMPPWGREYNTGELFF; CDR3nt: TGTGCCAGTATGCCCCCGTGGGGCCGGGAGTACAACACCGGGGAGCTGTTTTTT
abundance: NA; j_gene: TRBJ2-7; v_gene: TRBV10-3; d_gene: TRBD1; CDR3aa: CAISDPARGRIDEQYF; CDR3nt: TGTGCCATCAGTGACCCAGCCAGGGGGCGAATCGACGAGCAGTACTTC
abundance: NA; j_gene: TRBJ1-6; v_gene: TRBV30; d_gene: NA; CDR3aa: CAWSPGGDSPLHF; CDR3nt: TGTGCCTGGAGCCCGGGGGGCGATTCACCCCTCCACTTT
abundance: NA; j_gene: TRBJ1-2; v_gene: TRBV5-6; d_gene: NA; CDR3aa: CASSLALVGQGYGYTF; CDR3nt: TGTGCCAGCAGCTTGGCCTTGGTCGGGCAGGGGTATGGCTACACCTTC
abundance: NA; j_gene: TRBJ1-2; v_gene: TRBV30; d_gene: NA; CDR3aa: CAWSPGNYGYTF; CDR3nt: TGTGCCTGGAGTCCCGGGAACTATGGCTACACCTTC
abundance: NA; j_gene: TRBJ1-1; v_gene: TRBV28; d_gene: NA; CDR3aa: CASSGRRGGEAFF; CDR3nt: TGTGCCAGCAGCGGCCGACGAGGCGGTGAAGCTTTCTTT
abundance: NA; j_gene: TRBJ1-2; v_gene: TRBV19; d_gene: NA; CDR3aa: CASSILYRSGSNYGYTF; CDR3nt: TGTGCCAGTAGTATTCTATATCGGTCAGGGTCCAACTATGGCTACACCTTC
abundance: NA; j_gene: TRBJ2-1; v_gene: TRBV2; d_gene: NA; CDR3aa: CASSEQGSSYNEQFF; CDR3nt: TGTGCCAGCAGTGAACAGGGGAGCTCCTACAATGAGCAGTTCTTC
abundance: NA; j_gene: TRBJ2-3; v_gene: TRBV29-1; d_gene: NA; CDR3aa: CSVPPADTQYF; CDR3nt: TGCAGCGTTCCCCCGGCAGATACGCAGTATTTT
abundance: NA; j_gene: TRBJ2-3; v_gene: TRBV5-6; d_gene: TRBD1; CDR3aa: CASSRTGEFTDTQYF; CDR3nt: TGTGCCAGCAGTCGGACAGGAGAATTCACAGATACGCAGTATTTT
abundance: NA; j_gene: TRBJ2-6; v_gene: TRBV6-4; d_gene: TRBD1; CDR3aa: CASSLTGGGGANVLTF; CDR3nt: TGTGCCAGCAGTTTGACAGGGGGCGGTGGGGCCAACGTCCTGACTTTC
abundance: NA; j_gene: TRBJ2-3; v_gene: TRBV2; d_gene: TRBD2; CDR3aa: CASRTSGGVHTQYF; CDR3nt: TGTGCCTCCCGGACTAGCGGGGGGGTCCATACGCAGTATTTT
abundance: NA; j_gene: TRBJ1-1; v_gene: TRBV6-2/TRBV6-3; d_gene: NA; CDR3aa: CASSREWGTEAFF; CDR3nt: TGTGCCAGCAGCAGGGAGTGGGGCACTGAAGCTTTCTTT
abundance: NA; j_gene: TRBJ2-3; v_gene: TRBV7-8; d_gene: NA; CDR3aa: CASNGPRGDTQYF; CDR3nt: TGTGCCAGCAACGGGCCCAGAGGGGATACGCAGTATTTT
abundance: NA; j_gene: TRBJ2-2; v_gene: TRBV6-2/TRBV6-3; d_gene: NA; CDR3aa: CASSSMTGELFF; CDR3nt: TGTGCCAGCAGTAGCATGACCGGGGAGCTGTTTTTT
abundance: few; j_gene: TRBJ1-6; v_gene: TRBV28; d_gene: NA; CDR3aa: CASSFTGFNSPLHF; CDR3nt: TGTGCCAGCAGTTTTACAGGGTTCAATTCACCCCTCCACTTT
abundance: NA; j_gene: TRBJ1-2; v_gene: TRBV18; d_gene: NA; CDR3aa: CASSRPSYGYTF; CDR3nt: TGTGCCAGCTCACGACCCTCCTATGGCTACACCTTC
abundance: NA; j_gene: TRBJ1-2; v_gene: TRBV12-3/TRBV12-4; d_gene: NA; CDR3aa: CASREQGYYGYTF; CDR3nt: TGTGCCAGCAGGGAACAGGGCTACTATGGCTACACCTTC
abundance: few; j_gene: TRBJ1-1; v_gene: TRBV7-9; d_gene: TRBD1; CDR3aa: CASSLRTGRRNTEAFF; CDR3nt: TGTGCCAGCAGCTTAAGGACAGGGAGGCGGAACACTGAAGCTTTCTTT
abundance: NA; j_gene: TRBJ2-3; v_gene: TRBV7-2; d_gene: TRBD1; CDR3aa: CASSLGSGTGFTDTQYF; CDR3nt: TGTGCCAGCAGCTTAGGGTCCGGGACAGGGTTCACAGATACGCAGTATTTT
abundance: few; j_gene: TRBJ2-5; v_gene: TRBV10-2; d_gene: TRBD1; CDR3aa: CASNRQGPRFVQYF; CDR3nt: TGCGCCAGCAATCGACAGGGCCCCAGGTTTGTCCAGTACTTC
abundance: NA; j_gene: TRBJ1-2; v_gene: TRBV5-1; d_gene: NA; CDR3aa: CASRDVEDGYTF; CDR3nt: TGCGCCAGCAGGGACGTGGAGGACGGCTACACCTTC
abundance: few; j_gene: TRBJ1-5; v_gene: TRBV20-1; d_gene: NA; CDR3aa: CSASQGGNQPQHF; CDR3nt: TGCAGTGCTAGTCAGGGAGGGAATCAGCCCCAGCATTTT